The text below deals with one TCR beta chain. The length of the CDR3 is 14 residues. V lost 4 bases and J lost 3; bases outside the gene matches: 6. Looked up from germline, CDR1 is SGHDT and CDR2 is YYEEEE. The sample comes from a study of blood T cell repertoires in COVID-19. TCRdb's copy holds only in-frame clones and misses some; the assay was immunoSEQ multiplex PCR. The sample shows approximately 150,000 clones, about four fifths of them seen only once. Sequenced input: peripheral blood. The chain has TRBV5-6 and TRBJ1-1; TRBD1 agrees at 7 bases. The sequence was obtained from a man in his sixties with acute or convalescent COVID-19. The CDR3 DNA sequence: TGTGCCAGCAGCCAGACAGGGTCGGACACTGAAGCTTTCTTT. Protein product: CASSQTGSDTEAFF.